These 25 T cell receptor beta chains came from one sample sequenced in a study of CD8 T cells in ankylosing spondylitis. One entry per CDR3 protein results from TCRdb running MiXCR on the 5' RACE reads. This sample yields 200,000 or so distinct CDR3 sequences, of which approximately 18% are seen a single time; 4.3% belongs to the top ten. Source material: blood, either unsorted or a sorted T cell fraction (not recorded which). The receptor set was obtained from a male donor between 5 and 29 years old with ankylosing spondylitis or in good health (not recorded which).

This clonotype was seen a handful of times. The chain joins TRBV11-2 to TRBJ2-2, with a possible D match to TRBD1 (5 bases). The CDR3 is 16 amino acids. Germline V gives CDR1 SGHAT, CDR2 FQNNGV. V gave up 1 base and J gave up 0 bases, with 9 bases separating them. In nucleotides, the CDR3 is TGTGCCAGCAGCTTAGTTGGACACCCGAACACCGGGGAGCTGTTTTTT. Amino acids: CASSLVGHPNTGELFF. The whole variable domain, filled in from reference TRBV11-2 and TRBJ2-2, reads EAGVAQSPRYKIIEKRQSVAFWCNPISGHATLYWYQQILGQGPKLLIQFQNNGVVDDSQLPKDRFSAERLKGVDSTLKIQPAKLEDSAVYLCASSLVGHPNTGELFFGEGSRLTVL.

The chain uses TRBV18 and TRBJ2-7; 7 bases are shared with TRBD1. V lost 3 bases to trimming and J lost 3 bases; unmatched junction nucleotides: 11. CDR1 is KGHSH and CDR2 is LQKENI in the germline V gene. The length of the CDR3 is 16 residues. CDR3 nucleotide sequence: TGTGCCAGCTCACCTGCGGCAGACAGGGTCTTCTACGAGCAGTACGTC. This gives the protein CASSPAADRVFYEQYV.

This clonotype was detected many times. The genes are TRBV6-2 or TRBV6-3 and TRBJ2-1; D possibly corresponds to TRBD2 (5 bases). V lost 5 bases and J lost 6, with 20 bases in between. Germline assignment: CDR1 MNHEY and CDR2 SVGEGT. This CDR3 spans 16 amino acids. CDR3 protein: CASSPPLPRTFNEQFF. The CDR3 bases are TGTGCCAGCAGTCCCCCCCTCCCGAGGACTTTCAATGAGCAGTTCTTC.

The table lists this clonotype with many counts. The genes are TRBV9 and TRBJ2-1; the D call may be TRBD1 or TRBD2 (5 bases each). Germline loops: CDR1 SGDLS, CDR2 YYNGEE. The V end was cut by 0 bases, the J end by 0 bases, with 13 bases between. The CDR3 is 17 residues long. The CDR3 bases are TGTGCCAGCAGCGTAGCTATTTCAGGGAGCTCCTACAATGAGCAGTTCTTC. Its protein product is CASSVAISGSSYNEQFF. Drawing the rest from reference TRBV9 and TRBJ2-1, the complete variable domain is DSGVTQTPKHLITATGQRVTLRCSPRSGDLSVYWYQQSLDQGLQFLIQYYNGEERAKGNILERFSAQQFPDLHSELNLSSLELGDSALYFCASSVAISGSSYNEQFFGPGTRLTVL.

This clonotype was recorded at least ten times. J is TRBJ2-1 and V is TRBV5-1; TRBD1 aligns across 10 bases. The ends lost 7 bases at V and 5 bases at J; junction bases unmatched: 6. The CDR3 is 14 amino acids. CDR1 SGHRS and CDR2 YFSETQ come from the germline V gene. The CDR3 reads CASGAGTGDNEQFF. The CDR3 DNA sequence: TGCGCCAGCGGGGCCGGGACAGGGGACAATGAGCAGTTCTTC.

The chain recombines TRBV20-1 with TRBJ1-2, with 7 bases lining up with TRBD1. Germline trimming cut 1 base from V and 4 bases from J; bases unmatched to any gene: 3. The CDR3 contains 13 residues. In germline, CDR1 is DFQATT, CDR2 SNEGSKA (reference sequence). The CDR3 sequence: CSARGQGTYGYTF. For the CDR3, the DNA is TGCAGTGCTAGAGGACAGGGAACCTATGGCTACACCTTC.

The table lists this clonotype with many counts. CDR3 in DNA: TGCAGCGTTGAATTAGCGGTCACTGAAGCTTTCTTT. Its protein product is CSVELAVTEAFF. The chain recombines TRBV29-1 with TRBJ1-1, with no clear D. The CDR3 extends over 12 amino acids. The germline V gene has CDR1 SQVTM and CDR2 ANQGSEA. V lost 2 bases and J lost 4, with 8 bases in between.

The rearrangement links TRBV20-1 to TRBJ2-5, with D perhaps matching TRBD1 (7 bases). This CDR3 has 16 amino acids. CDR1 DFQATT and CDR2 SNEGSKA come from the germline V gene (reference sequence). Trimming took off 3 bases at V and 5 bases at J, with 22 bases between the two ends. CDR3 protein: CSASPLGQGGGETQYF. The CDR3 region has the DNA TGCAGTGCTAGTCCCCTGGGGCAGGGGGGTGGTGAGACCCAGTACTTC.

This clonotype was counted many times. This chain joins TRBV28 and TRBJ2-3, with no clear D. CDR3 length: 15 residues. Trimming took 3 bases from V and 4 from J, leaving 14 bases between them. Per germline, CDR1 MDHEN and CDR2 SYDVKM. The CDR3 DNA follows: TGTGCCAGCAGTTTGGGTCTGGTTGTCTCAGATACGCAGTATTTT. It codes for CASSLGLVVSDTQYF.

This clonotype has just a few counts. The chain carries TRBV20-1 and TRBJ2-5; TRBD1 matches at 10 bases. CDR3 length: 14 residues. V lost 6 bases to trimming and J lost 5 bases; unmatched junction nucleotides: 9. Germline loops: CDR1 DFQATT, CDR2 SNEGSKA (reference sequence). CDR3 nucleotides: TGCAGTGCCCCCGCGGGACAGGGGTACGAGACCCAGTACTTC. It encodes CSAPAGQGYETQYF.

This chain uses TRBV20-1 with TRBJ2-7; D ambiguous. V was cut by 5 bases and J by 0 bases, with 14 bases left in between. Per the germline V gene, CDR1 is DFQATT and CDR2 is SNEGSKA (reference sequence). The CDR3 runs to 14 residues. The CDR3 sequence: CSAPAPQDSYEQYF. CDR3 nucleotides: TGCAGTGCTCCTGCCCCTCAGGACTCCTACGAGCAGTACTTC.

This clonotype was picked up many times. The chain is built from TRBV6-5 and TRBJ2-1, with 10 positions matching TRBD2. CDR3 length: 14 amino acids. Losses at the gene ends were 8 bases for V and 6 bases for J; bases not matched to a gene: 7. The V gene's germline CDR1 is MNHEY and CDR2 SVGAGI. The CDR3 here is CASCMVAGGNEQFF. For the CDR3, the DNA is TGTGCCAGCTGCATGGTAGCGGGAGGCAATGAGCAGTTCTTC.

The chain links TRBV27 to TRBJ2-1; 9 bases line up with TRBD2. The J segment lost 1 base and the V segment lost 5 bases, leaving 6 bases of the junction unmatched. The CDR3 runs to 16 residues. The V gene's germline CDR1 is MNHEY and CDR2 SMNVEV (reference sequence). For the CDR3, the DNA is TGTGCCAGCAGTACGCGACTAGCGGCTTCCTACAATGAGCAGTTCTTC. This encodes CASSTRLAASYNEQFF.

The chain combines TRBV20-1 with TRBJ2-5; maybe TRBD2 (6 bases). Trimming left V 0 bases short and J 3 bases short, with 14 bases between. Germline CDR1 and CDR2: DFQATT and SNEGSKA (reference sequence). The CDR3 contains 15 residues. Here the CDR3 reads CSARDGMAGKETQYF. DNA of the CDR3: TGCAGTGCTAGAGATGGGATGGCGGGGAAAGAGACCCAGTACTTC.

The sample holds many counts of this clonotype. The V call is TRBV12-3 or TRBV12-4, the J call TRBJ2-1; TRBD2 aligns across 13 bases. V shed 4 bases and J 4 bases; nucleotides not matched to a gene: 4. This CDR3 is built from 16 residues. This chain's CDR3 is CASSSPGLAGYNEQFF. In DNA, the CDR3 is TGTGCCAGCAGTTCCCCGGGACTAGCGGGATACAATGAGCAGTTCTTC.

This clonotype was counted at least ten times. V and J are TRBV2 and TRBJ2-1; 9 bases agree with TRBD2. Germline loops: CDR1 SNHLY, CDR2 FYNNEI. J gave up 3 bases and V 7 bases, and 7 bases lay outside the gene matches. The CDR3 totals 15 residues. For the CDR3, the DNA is TGTGCCAGCAAAATAGCGGGAGAAAACTACAATGAGCAGTTCTTC. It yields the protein CASKIAGENYNEQFF.

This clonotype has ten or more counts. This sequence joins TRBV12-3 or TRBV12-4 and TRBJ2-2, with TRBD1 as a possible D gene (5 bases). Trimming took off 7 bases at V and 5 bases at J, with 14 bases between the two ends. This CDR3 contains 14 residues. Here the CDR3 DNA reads TGTGCCAGCACCCAGGCCCCAGGGACCGGGGAGCTGTTTTTT. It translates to CASTQAPGTGELFF.

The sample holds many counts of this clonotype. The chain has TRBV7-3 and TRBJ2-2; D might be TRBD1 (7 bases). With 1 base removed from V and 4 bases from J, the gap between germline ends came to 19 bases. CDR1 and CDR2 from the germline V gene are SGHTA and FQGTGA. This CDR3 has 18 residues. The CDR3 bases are TGTGCCAGCAGCTTAATTGGCGCAGGGGGAGGCTCCACCGGGGAGCTGTTTTTT. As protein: CASSLIGAGGGSTGELFF.

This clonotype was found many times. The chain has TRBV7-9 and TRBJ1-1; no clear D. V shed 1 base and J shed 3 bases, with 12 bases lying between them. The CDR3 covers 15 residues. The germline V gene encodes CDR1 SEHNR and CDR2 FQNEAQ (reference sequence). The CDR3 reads CASSLGVLGDTEAFF. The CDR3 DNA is TGTGCCAGCAGCTTAGGGGTGTTGGGAGACACTGAAGCTTTCTTT.

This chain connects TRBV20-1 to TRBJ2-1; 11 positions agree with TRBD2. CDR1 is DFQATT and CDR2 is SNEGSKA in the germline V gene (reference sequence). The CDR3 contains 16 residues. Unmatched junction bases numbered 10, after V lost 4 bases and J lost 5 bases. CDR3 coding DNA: TGCAGTGCTAACCTGGTCGCTAGCGGGAGGCACAATGAGCAGTTCTTC. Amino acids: CSANLVASGRHNEQFF.

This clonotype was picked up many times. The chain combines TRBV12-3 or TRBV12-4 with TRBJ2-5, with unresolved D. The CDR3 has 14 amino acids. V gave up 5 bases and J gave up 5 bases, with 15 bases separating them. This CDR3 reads CASSTSENDETQYF. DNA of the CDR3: TGTGCCAGCAGTACTTCAGAAAACGATGAGACCCAGTACTTC.

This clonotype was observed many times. CDR3 DNA: TGCGCCAGCAGCCGCGACCCGTACGAGCAGTACTTC. Amino acid sequence: CASSRDPYEQYF. The V and J genes are TRBV5-1 and TRBJ2-7; D is uncertain. The CDR3 consists of 12 residues. V was shortened by 4 bases and J by 4 bases, with 9 bases between the two germline ends. Germline V CDR1 and CDR2: SGHRS, YFSETQ. Variable domain in full (rest from reference TRBV5-1 and TRBJ2-7): KAGVTQTPRYLIKTRGQQVTLSCSPISGHRSVSWYQQTPGQGLQFLFEYFSETQRNKGNFPGRFSGRQFSNSRSEMNVSTLELGDSALYLCASSRDPYEQYFGPGTRLTVT.

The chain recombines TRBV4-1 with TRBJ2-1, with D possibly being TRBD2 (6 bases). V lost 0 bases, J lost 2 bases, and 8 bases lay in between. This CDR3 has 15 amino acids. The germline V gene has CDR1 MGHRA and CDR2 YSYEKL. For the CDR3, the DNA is TGCGCCAGCAGCCAAGAAGGGGAGGCCTACAATGAGCAGTTCTTC. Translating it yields CASSQEGEAYNEQFF.

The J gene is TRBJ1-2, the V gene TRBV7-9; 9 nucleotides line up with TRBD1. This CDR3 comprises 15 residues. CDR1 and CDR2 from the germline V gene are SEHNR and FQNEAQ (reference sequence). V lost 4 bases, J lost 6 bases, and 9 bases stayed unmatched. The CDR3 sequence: CASSSKPGTGNGYTF. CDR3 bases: TGTGCCAGCAGCTCGAAACCCGGGACAGGGAATGGCTACACCTTC.

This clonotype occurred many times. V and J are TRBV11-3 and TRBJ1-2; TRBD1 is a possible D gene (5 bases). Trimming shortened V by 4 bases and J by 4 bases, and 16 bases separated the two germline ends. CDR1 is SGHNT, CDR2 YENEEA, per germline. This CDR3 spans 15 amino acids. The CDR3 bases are TGTGCCAGCAGCTCTTACGCCGAGGGACCCTATGGCTACACCTTC. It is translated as CASSSYAEGPYGYTF.